The 14 T cell receptor beta chains below were found in one sample sequenced in a study of identical twins. TCRdb re-called the 5' RACE reads with MiXCR, one entry per CDR3 protein. The top ten hold 2.5% to 3.5% of the sample, which has some 590,000 distinct CDR3 sequences, over 8.5% seen once. These data also featured in a second study, about yellow fever vaccine responses in identical twins.

The sequenced sample consisted of PBMCs. These TCRs come from a woman between 18 and 29 years old in good health.

This clonotype has at least ten counts. The chain links TRBV29-1 to TRBJ2-3, with D tentatively TRBD1 or TRBD2 (5 bases each). The germline gives CDR1 SQVTM, CDR2 ANQGSEA. CDR3 length: 15 amino acids. V lost 5 bases and J 0 bases, leaving 15 bases between the germline ends. CDR3 in amino acids: CSVNRLRGSTDTQYF. The CDR3 nucleotides are TGCAGCGTTAACCGCTTGAGGGGTAGCACAGATACGCAGTATTTT.

This clonotype came up many times. This chain joins TRBV6-1 and TRBJ2-2; 11 bases are a match to TRBD2. Germline V gene lookup returns CDR1 MNHNS and CDR2 SASEGT. V trimming: 10 bases; J trimming: 3 bases; junction bases outside the gene matches: 7. This CDR3 has 15 residues. The CDR3 DNA reads TGTGCCACCCTACGGGGACTAGCGGACACCGGGGAGCTGTTTTTT. Protein: CATLRGLADTGELFF.

V and J are TRBV12-3 or TRBV12-4 and TRBJ2-7; 10 bases map to TRBD2. The CDR3 spans 15 residues. V trimming: 1 base; J trimming: 2 bases; junction bases outside the gene matches: 2. The chain's CDR3 is CASSLDGTSAYEQYF. The CDR3 region has the DNA TGTGCCAGCAGTTTAGACGGGACTAGCGCCTACGAGCAGTACTTC.

This clonotype has a count of ten or more. The chain combines TRBV4-3 with TRBJ2-7, with 9 positions matching TRBD1. The CDR3 loop spans 15 amino acids. The germline CDR1 and CDR2 sequences are LGHNA and YSLEER. Trimming at V came to 4 bases and at J to 3 bases, leaving 7 bases not matched to a gene. CDR3 nucleotide sequence: TGCGCCAGCAGCCTTCACCCGGGACAGGGCTACGAGCAGTACTTC. The encoded protein is CASSLHPGQGYEQYF.

This clonotype was seen repeatedly, ten times or more. The chain uses TRBV12-3 or TRBV12-4 and TRBJ2-2; no reliable D call. CDR3 size: 11 residues. V dropped 4 bases and J dropped 11 bases, with 8 bases sitting between them. CDR3 DNA: TGTGCCAGCAGTTGGGGATATGAGCTGTTTTTT. It yields the protein CASSWGYELFF.

The table lists this clonotype with many counts. CDR3 region: CASSQVEDRDEAFF. Here the CDR3 DNA reads TGTGCCAGCAGCCAAGTCGAGGACAGAGACGAAGCTTTCTTT. This chain links TRBV3-1 with TRBJ1-1, with D perhaps TRBD1 (6 bases). Germline V gene lookup returns CDR1 LGHDT and CDR2 YNNKEL (reference sequence). CDR3 size: 14 residues. The V gene lost 1 base and the J gene lost 8 bases, with 14 bases spanning the gap.

This clonotype was found many times. The chain combines TRBV9 with TRBJ2-3, with D possibly being TRBD2 (6 bases). Trimming removed 0 bases from V and 3 bases from J, with 11 bases in between. The germline V gene has CDR1 SGDLS and CDR2 YYNGEE. The CDR3 runs 15 residues. The CDR3 DNA reads as TGTGCCAGCAGCGTAGAAGGCGGGGTGACAGATACGCAGTATTTT. Protein sequence: CASSVEGGVTDTQYF.

This clonotype was counted between two and nine times. The chain uses TRBV25-1 and TRBJ2-1, with D uncertain. V lost 4 bases and J 5 bases, leaving 9 bases between the germline ends. CDR3 size: 13 residues. Looked up from germline, CDR1 is MGHDK and CDR2 is SYGVNS. CDR3 nucleotides: TGTGCCAGCAGTGGTCAGGCGCACAATGAGCAGTTCTTC. Translating gives CASSGQAHNEQFF.

This clonotype was observed at least ten times. The V and J genes are TRBV3-1 and TRBJ2-7, with a possible D match to TRBD1 (6 bases). Germline assignment: CDR1 LGHDT and CDR2 YNNKEL (reference sequence). The CDR3 consists of 17 residues. The ends were cut back, 0 bases at V and 2 bases at J, with 17 bases in the middle. Here the CDR3 DNA reads TGTGCCAGCAGCCAAGATTGGTCCGGACAGCTAACCTACGAGCAGTACTTC. This encodes CASSQDWSGQLTYEQYF.

In this sample, this clonotype turned up a few times. The J gene is TRBJ2-4, the V gene TRBV20-1; unclear D gene. The V gene lost 2 bases and the J gene lost 2 bases, with 7 bases spanning the gap. The germline V gene encodes CDR1 DFQATT and CDR2 SNEGSKA (reference sequence). The CDR3 extends over 13 amino acids. The CDR3 loop reads CSARPRPKNIQYF. CDR3 bases: TGCAGTGCTAGACCCCGGCCCAAAAACATTCAGTACTTC.

The table lists this clonotype with many counts. The chain uses TRBV11-2 and TRBJ2-3; D possibly corresponds to TRBD1 (6 bases). Germline V CDR1 and CDR2: SGHAT, FQNNGV. The CDR3 loop spans 13 amino acids. The V end lost 5 bases, the J end lost 8 bases, and 14 bases lay between the germline ends. The CDR3 sequence: CASSQGRTSTQYF. The DNA for the CDR3 is TGTGCCAGCAGCCAGGGGCGGACAAGTACGCAGTATTTT.

The V and J genes are TRBV2 and TRBJ2-3; TRBD2 aligns across 10 bases. This CDR3 is 14 amino acids long. Losses at the gene ends were 4 bases for V and 9 bases for J; bases not matched to a gene: 7. Germline CDR1 is SNHLY and CDR2 is FYNNEI. CDR3 sequence (DNA): TGTGCCAGCAGTGGGACTAGCGGAACTCGAACGCAGTATTTT. It encodes CASSGTSGTRTQYF.

This clonotype appeared many times. The chain joins TRBV12-3 or TRBV12-4 to TRBJ1-5, with no clear D. V was trimmed by 5 bases and J by 7 bases, leaving 15 bases between them. The CDR3 has 14 amino acids. CDR3 nucleotide sequence: TGTGCCAGCAGTCCGGTCCCGGGAGGGCAGCCCCAGCATTTT. It encodes CASSPVPGGQPQHF.

The chain combines TRBV4-1 with TRBJ2-5, with D perhaps matching TRBD1 (5 bases). V was shortened by 6 bases and J by 4 bases, with 21 bases between the two germline ends. The CDR3 consists of 16 residues. Germline V gene lookup returns CDR1 MGHRA and CDR2 YSYEKL. CDR3 DNA sequence: TGCGCCAGCAGTCAAAGCCCCAATGGGGCTCGAGAGACCCAGTACTTC. This codes for CASSQSPNGARETQYF.